A selection of T cell receptor beta chains follows, all from one sample in a study of graft-versus-host responses after intestinal transplantation. These TCRs are of unknown antigen specificity. Method: immunoSEQ multiplex PCR; TCRdb's copy keeps in-frame clones and lacks some. Of around 70,000 clones listed, 89% are singletons. The specimen comprised unstimulated CD8+ T cells sorted from spleen or lymph node cells, sampled before intestinal transplant. The source of these receptors is a human donor who received an intestinal transplant. Both conserved end residues are part of each CDR3. A D gene is named only where the DNA matches it firmly.

TRBV4-2	.	TRBJ2-7	CASSQDQGAPSYEQYF
TRBV11-2	.	TRBJ1-1	CASSFPGNTEAFF
TRBV28	TRBD2	TRBJ2-3	CASSSPYLAGGWGDTQYF
TRBV18	.	TRBJ2-5	CASSPGGRPQETQYF
TRBV29-1	.	TRBJ1-5	CSVYEPYSNQPQHF
TRBV28	TRBD1	TRBJ1-4	CASSGGQFTWWAEKLFF
TRBV5-4	TRBD1	TRBJ1-2	CASSPRTGTFYGYTF
TRBV7-8	.	TRBJ2-7	CASSLGRSSYEQYF
TRBV9	TRBD1	TRBJ2-1	CASSVGQGTGDNEQFF
TRBV27	.	TRBJ2-4	CASSLRRPTIIAKNIQYF
TRBV28	TRBD1	TRBJ2-3	CASSPGRDRDTDTQYF
TRBV28	.	TRBJ1-5	CASSLDRPSQNQPQHF
TRBV7-9	TRBD2	TRBJ2-3	CASSLGPREAGRDTQYF
TRBV4-1	.	TRBJ2-7	CASSQEQGREQYF
TRBV5-6	TRBD1	TRBJ1-6	CASSLGQGMAPLHF
TRBV9	.	TRBJ2-5	CASSVGSGGAETQYF
TRBV4-2	.	TRBJ1-4	CASSLAGGLREKLFF